The present T cell receptor (beta chain) was sequenced within a study of metastatic and nonmetastatic thyroid tumors. About the research overall: Repertoire comparisons spanned blood and tumor or nodule tissue from malignant and benign thyroid patients.

By proportion, this clone is medium-sized. From the PCR reads, TCRdb re-called clones with MiXCR. The table shows under 25,000 clones, with 27% occurring only once. The junction had 4 bases not matched to a gene; V was cut back by 2 bases and J by 7 bases. The CDR3 has 14 residues. No patient received treatment before thyroid surgery. The sample taken for sequencing was blood. This chain joins TRBV12-3 or TRBV12-4 and TRBJ2-2, with 7 bases aligning to TRBD1. This TCR came from a female donor with papillary thyroid cancer or a benign thyroid nodule (not recorded which). Some clones in this sample may be carry-over from other donors' samples. DNA of the CDR3: TGTGCCAGCAGTTTAAGGCAGGGGGACGGGGAGCTGTTTTTT. Amino acid sequence: CASSLRQGDGELFF.